This T cell receptor (beta chain) appears in the sequencing data of a study of T-cell memory formation after mild COVID-19. Study-level points and caveats: Cross-reactive memory apparently joined, as some responding clones appeared in pre-infection memory.

Libraries for TCRalpha and TCRbeta carried sample barcodes and unique molecular identifiers via 5'RACE. TCRdb re-derived calls from the 5' RACE reads in MiXCR, one entry per CDR3 protein. Among over 350,000 distinct CDR3 sequences listed, around a sixth were seen once. V lost 2 bases to trimming and J lost 2 bases; unmatched junction nucleotides: 1. The CDR3 contains 15 residues. CDR1 is MRHNA and CDR2 is SNTAGT in the germline V gene. This clonotype appeared many times. The antigen remains unidentified. This chain links TRBV6-4 with TRBJ2-3; 10 nucleotides line up with TRBD2. This receptor was taken from a man between 18 and 29 years old who had mild COVID-19 (a few samples of this study predate the infection). Cell type and time point are not known. The sample was PBMCs or a T cell subset sorted from them (not recorded which). CDR3 nucleotides: TGTGCCAGCAGTGACAGCGGGGGGGCCACAGATACGCAGTATTTT. This encodes CASSDSGGATDTQYF.